Sequencing of this T cell receptor (beta chain) was carried out in a study of spatial heterogeneity in lung cancer. Trimming left V 8 bases short and J 7 bases short, with 14 bases between. Per germline, CDR1 SQVTM and CDR2 ANQGSEA. The CDR3 has 11 residues. Stated time point: sample taken at primary tumor resection. TCRs were sequenced from unsorted whole RNA of tumor, nontumor lung or PBMC. This clonotype was recorded many times. Single TCR cDNA molecules each had their own unique molecular identifier. TCRdb called the 5' RACE reads again in MiXCR, with one record for every CDR3 protein. Here the sample spans 14,000 to 15,000 distinct CDR3 sequences, under 14% being singletons.

Sequences were derived from PBMCs, sampled at surgery. The chain combines TRBV29-1 with TRBJ1-2; D gene unclear. The sequence derives from a female donor with early-stage non-small cell lung cancer. The chain's CDR3 is CSTQIGIGYTF. CDR3 sequence (DNA): TGCAGCACACAGATAGGGATTGGCTACACCTTC.